The 20 T cell receptor beta chains below were found in one sample sequenced in a study of blood T cells in healthy people across ages. Primed by a sample-barcoded 5' primer and a J-beta primer mix, a second PCR proceeded for about 7 to 11 cycles. Via MiXCR, TCRdb re-called the 5' RACE reads, giving one row per CDR3 protein. The sample carries approximately 810,000 distinct CDR3 sequences, 29% recorded once. Sequencing was carried out using blood. The source of these receptors is an elderly woman in good health.

The V gene is TRBV7-9, the J gene TRBJ2-2; 7 nucleotides match TRBD1. This CDR3 is 14 amino acids long. Germline CDR1 reads SEHNR; CDR2 reads FQNEAQ (reference sequence). The trim removed 3 bases at V and 4 bases at J, leaving 2 bases unmatched. Here the CDR3 DNA reads TGTGCCAGCAGCTTTACAGGGGCCACCGGGGAGCTGTTTTTT. Amino acid sequence: CASSFTGATGELFF. Filled out from reference TRBV7-9 and TRBJ2-2, the complete variable domain reads DTGVSQNPRHKITKRGQNVTFRCDPISEHNRLYWYRQTLGQGPEFLTYFQNEAQLEKSRLLSDRFSAERPKGSFSTLEIQRTEQGDSAMYLCASSFTGATGELFFGEGSRLTVL.

As for this clonotype: It may be a read error: a sequence one base away is much more abundant. The chain couples TRBV10-3 to TRBJ2-3, with 10 bases lining up with TRBD2. Germline values: CDR1 ENHRY, CDR2 SYGVKD. CDR3 length: 16 amino acids. The CDR3 DNA follows: TGTGCCGTCAGTGAGTGGACTAGCGGTAGCACAGATACGCAGTATTTT. Its protein product is CAVSEWTSGSTDTQYF.

This clonotype was detected a few times. The chain employs TRBV5-5 and TRBJ1-1; D might be TRBD1 (5 bases). V was cut by 0 bases and J by 4 bases, with 7 bases left in between. The CDR3 is 13 residues long. Germline V gives CDR1 SGHKS, CDR2 YYEKEE (reference sequence). CDR3 in amino acids: CASSLEGVTEAFF. DNA of the CDR3: TGTGCCAGCAGCTTGGAAGGGGTCACTGAAGCTTTCTTT.

This clonotype turned up a few times. One junction end disagrees with the germline gene, perhaps due to a read error. The J gene is TRBJ2-3, the V gene TRBV11-3, with unresolved D. The CDR3 has 15 residues. Germline V gives CDR1 SGHNT, CDR2 YENEEA. In nucleotides, the CDR3 is TGTGCCAACAGCTCGACCCCGGTTCGCACAGATACGCAGTATTTT. Protein: CANSSTPVRTDTQYF.

This clonotype has only a few counts. The V and J genes are TRBV6-4 and TRBJ2-2, with a tentative D call TRBD2 (6 bases). V dropped 3 bases and J dropped 1 base, with 6 bases sitting between them. Germline V gene lookup returns CDR1 MRHNA and CDR2 SNTAGT. The CDR3 contains 14 residues. The CDR3 nucleotides read TGTGCCAGCAGTGAGCGGGGGAACACCGGGGAGCTGTTTTTT. Amino acids: CASSERGNTGELFF.

As for this clonotype: One base away lies a much larger clone, so this may be a sequencing read error. The chain carries TRBV20-1 and TRBJ2-5; no clear D. This CDR3 is 11 amino acids long. Germline values: CDR1 DFQATT, CDR2 SNEGSKA (reference sequence). The CDR3 bases are TGCAGTGCTAGGATACAAGAGACCCAGGACTTC. Translating gives CSARIQETQDF.

This clonotype was seen ten or more times. This chain links TRBV11-2 with TRBJ2-1; D not certain. V dropped 2 bases and J dropped 4 bases, with 12 bases sitting between them. The germline V gene encodes CDR1 SGHAT and CDR2 FQNNGV. The CDR3 spans 15 residues. The CDR3: CASSLLQGSYNEQFF. The CDR3 DNA follows: TGTGCCAGCAGCTTACTTCAAGGCAGTTACAATGAGCAGTTCTTC.

The genes are TRBV7-2 and TRBJ2-6; D is unclear. CDR3 length: 15 residues. CDR1 and CDR2 from the germline V gene are SGHTA and FQGNSA. V lost 1 base and J lost 4, with 8 bases in between. CDR3: CASSLEHVGANVLTF. DNA of the CDR3: TGTGCCAGCAGCTTAGAACATGTCGGGGCCAACGTCCTGACTTTC.

Notes on this clonotype: This clone may be a read error of a much larger clone one base away. This chain connects TRBV2 to TRBJ2-3, with D unclear. Trimming shortened V by 7 bases and J by 1 base, and 9 bases separated the two germline ends. CDR3 length: 13 residues. Per the germline V gene, CDR1 is SNHLY and CDR2 is FYNNEI. The CDR3 is CASTMVCTDTQYF. The CDR3 nucleotides are TGTGCCAGCACGATGGTTTGCACAGATACGCAGTATTTT.

There are many counts of this clonotype. V gene TRBV13 combines with J gene TRBJ2-5; TRBD2 matches at 11 bases. The CDR3 is made up of 15 amino acids. V shed 5 bases and J 0 bases; nucleotides not matched to a gene: 2. The germline V gene encodes CDR1 PRHDT and CDR2 FYEKMQ (reference sequence). The CDR3 coding sequence is TGTGCCAGCAGCCAGGGACTAGCGGACCAAGAGACCCAGTACTTC. The encoded protein is CASSQGLADQETQYF. Complete variable domain (other parts from reference TRBV13 and TRBJ2-5): AAGVIQSPRHLIKEKRETATLKCYPIPRHDTVYWYQQGPGQDPQFLISFYEKMQSDKGSIPDRFSAQQFSDYHSELNMSSLELGDSALYFCASSQGLADQETQYFGPGTRLLVL.

The rearrangement joins TRBV3-1 to TRBJ1-2; 9 bases fit TRBD1. After removal of 6 bases from V and 7 bases from J, the junction contained 9 bases not matched to a gene. Germline V gene sequence: CDR1 LGHDT, CDR2 YNNKEL (reference sequence). This CDR3 spans 14 amino acids. This chain's CDR3 is CASRPGTGLGGYTF. DNA for the CDR3: TGTGCCAGCAGACCCGGGACAGGGTTAGGTGGCTACACCTTC.

In this sample, this clonotype turned up many times. The gene calls are TRBV7-2 and TRBJ1-1; D is uncertain. The CDR3 runs to 15 residues. Trimming pared 1 base from V and 2 bases from J, leaving 11 bases between. CDR1 and CDR2 from the germline V gene are SGHTA and FQGNSA. The CDR3 sequence: CASSLGSQTNTEAFF. CDR3 coding DNA: TGTGCCAGCAGCTTAGGAAGTCAGACAAACACTGAAGCTTTCTTT.

In the case of this clonotype: A much bigger clone sits one base away, suggesting this may be a read error. J is TRBJ2-3 and V is TRBV11-2, with 7 bases fitting TRBD1. CDR1 and CDR2 from the germline V gene are SGHAT and FQNNGV. Trimming took 5 bases from V and 1 from J; bases not matched to a gene: 9. The CDR3 totals 16 residues. The CDR3 region has the DNA TGTGCCAGCAGCCTCGTTAGGGGGCATCGCACAGATACGCAGTATTTT. It codes for CASSLVRGHRTDTQYF.

With regard to this clonotype: A much larger clone differs by one base, so this may be a read error. This rearrangement joins TRBV7-2 to TRBJ2-1; 10 bases are a match to TRBD2. CDR1 and CDR2 (germline): SGHTA, FQGNSA. The CDR3 runs 16 residues. The V gene end was trimmed by 2 bases and the J gene end by 10 bases; junction bases not matched to a gene: 11. The CDR3 is CASSLRTSGGGREQFF. In DNA, the CDR3 is TGTGCCAGCAGCTTAAGGACTAGCGGAGGGGGGAGGGAGCAGTTCTTC.

In its sample, this clonotype was seen a few times. This sequence may be a read error, since a much larger clone differs from it by one base. This CDR3 reads CASGRGHLYEQYF. In DNA, the CDR3 is TGTGCCAGCGGCCGGGGACATCTCTACGAGCAGTACTTC. The chain joins TRBV3-1 to TRBJ2-5; TRBD1 might be the D (6 bases). The end of the DNA is better explained by TRBJ2-7, so the J call may be wrong. This CDR3 contains 13 residues. Germline V gene lookup returns CDR1 LGHDT and CDR2 YNNKEL (reference sequence).

This clonotype was recorded at least ten times. The genes are TRBV5-4 and TRBJ2-3, with D perhaps TRBD1 (5 bases). The CDR3 loop spans 15 amino acids. Trimming shortened V by 1 base and J by 5 bases, and 14 bases separated the two germline ends. Germline V lookup: CDR1 SGHNT, CDR2 YYREEE (reference sequence). The CDR3 loop is CASSLRGASGDTQYF. The CDR3 region has the DNA TGTGCCAGCAGCTTGCGTGGGGCCTCGGGAGATACGCAGTATTTT.

This clonotype was picked up a small number of times. A clone one base away is much larger, so this may be a read error. The CDR3 DNA sequence: TGCGCCAGCAGCTTGGCGCTGAGTGGCTGCTACAATGAGCAGTTCTTC. Translating it yields CASSLALSGCYNEQFF. J is TRBJ2-1 and V is TRBV5-1; D is ambiguous. CDR1 and CDR2 (germline): SGHRS, YFSETQ. The V and J ends lost 0 bases and 3 bases respectively, with 13 bases between them. The CDR3 runs 16 residues.

This clonotype occurred many times. The chain links TRBV6-2 or TRBV6-3 to TRBJ2-1, with 8 bases identical to TRBD2. V was pared by 6 bases and J by 7 bases, with 14 bases of the junction left unmatched. Germline V gene lookup returns CDR1 MNHEY and CDR2 SVGEGT. The CDR3 length is 16 residues. The CDR3 sequence: CASRDGSGVLVNEQFF. CDR3 in DNA: TGTGCCAGCAGAGACGGTAGCGGGGTGTTGGTAAATGAGCAGTTCTTC.

The genes are TRBV6-1 and TRBJ1-6; D remains ambiguous. The CDR3 is 14 residues long. CDR1 is MNHNS, CDR2 SASEGT, per germline. V lost 8 bases, J lost 8 bases, and 16 bases lay in between. CDR3 region: CASDLSLGDSPLHF. The CDR3 DNA sequence: TGTGCCAGCGACCTTAGTTTGGGAGATTCACCCCTCCACTTT.

The chain joins TRBV6-5 to TRBJ2-7; 12 positions match TRBD1. Germline assignment: CDR1 MNHEY and CDR2 SVGAGI. With 2 bases clipped from V and 5 bases from J, the junction kept 4 bases outside the gene matches. The CDR3 consists of 15 residues. CDR3 sequence: CASSYRDRGRDEQYF. The CDR3 nucleotides are TGTGCCAGCAGTTACCGGGACAGGGGGCGCGACGAGCAGTACTTC.